This passage covers 5 T cell receptor beta chains from one sample sequenced in a study of blood T cell repertoires in COVID-19. Clones were sequenced by immunoSEQ multiplex PCR, and TCRdb holds only the in-frame ones, with some missing. This repertoire shows 110,000 or so clones, roughly 84% found once; its top ten account for approximately 8.1%. Sequencing used peripheral blood. These receptors came from a woman in her thirties or forties with acute or convalescent COVID-19.

The chain links TRBV7-9 to TRBJ1-5; TRBD1 agrees at 9 bases. The CDR3 is 15 amino acids. Germline CDR1 SEHNR, CDR2 FQNEAQ (reference sequence). Losses at the gene ends were 5 bases for V and 6 bases for J; bases not matched to a gene: 8. Here the CDR3 DNA reads TGTGCCAGCAGCCTAGGGACAGGGTCAAGTCAGCCCCAGCATTTT. Amino acids: CASSLGTGSSQPQHF.

The V call is TRBV30, the J call TRBJ1-2, with TRBD1 identical over 8 bases. The germline gives CDR1 GTSNPN, CDR2 SVGIG (reference sequence). The junction had 11 bases not matched to a gene; V was cut back by 5 bases and J by 0 bases. The CDR3 has 16 amino acids. The CDR3 DNA reads TGTGCCTGGCGAAGAACAGGGGGGTCAGCTAACTATGGCTACACCTTC. Encoded protein: CAWRRTGGSANYGYTF.

The chain combines TRBV2 with TRBJ1-5; 9 positions match TRBD1. The CDR3 contains 15 residues. V dropped 5 bases and J dropped 1; count of bases not matched to a gene: 3. The germline gives CDR1 SNHLY, CDR2 FYNNEI. CDR3 DNA sequence: TGTGCCAGCAGTATGACAGGGGGGAGCAATCAGCCCCAGCATTTT. As protein: CASSMTGGSNQPQHF.

The V and J genes are TRBV30 and TRBJ1-6; D is perhaps TRBD1 (5 bases). V dropped 1 base and J dropped 7 bases, with 14 bases sitting between them. The CDR3 runs 15 residues. Per the germline V gene, CDR1 is GTSNPN and CDR2 is SVGIG (reference sequence). CDR3 sequence reads: CAWSGSLQGNSPLHF. CDR3 coding DNA: TGTGCCTGGAGTGGGTCCTTGCAGGGAAATTCACCCCTCCACTTT.

The rearrangement links TRBV9 to TRBJ2-5, with D possibly TRBD2 on 5 matching bases. Per the germline V gene, CDR1 is SGDLS and CDR2 is YYNGEE. V lost 4 bases and J lost 5, with 12 bases in between. This CDR3 has 13 amino acids. CDR3 coding DNA: TGTGCCAGCAGCCGATCTAGGGAGGAGACCCAGTACTTC. It yields the protein CASSRSREETQYF.